This TCR beta chain was sequenced for a study of regulatory T cells in long-lasting Graves disease. Study-wide points: Segments TRBV28, TRBJ1-2 and TRBJ2-5 showed preferential usage in persistent disease.

Assembly of TCR beta libraries relied on iRepertoire HTBI primers together with Arm-PCR of CDR3 regions. TCRdb passed the multiplex PCR reads through MiXCR, listing each CDR3 protein once. The table has 380,000 or so distinct CDR3 sequences, 15% to 20% seen once. This clonotype was observed a few times. Its antigen is undetermined. Time point here: newly diagnosed GD, antithyroid drugs for less than 3 months. Preparation of the TCR library used RNA extracted from PBMCs. Trimming shortened V by 1 base and J by 5 bases, and 6 bases separated the two germline ends. The CDR3 consists of 13 residues. The V gene's germline CDR1 is DFQATT and CDR2 SNEGSKA (reference sequence). These records were also assigned to another study, of T cells in Graves' hyperthyroidism and ophthalmopathy.

The TCR comes from a woman younger than 35 with Graves disease. The gene calls are TRBV20-1 and TRBJ1-6, with D unclear. The sequences come from peripheral blood mononuclear cells (PBMCs), collected at new diagnosis, from a patient treated with antithyroid drugs. Here the CDR3 reads CSARGADNSPLHF. CDR3 DNA sequence: TGCAGTGCTAGAGGGGCTGATAATTCACCCCTCCACTTT.